This is a list of T cell receptor beta chains from one sample in a study of regulatory T cells in long-lasting Graves disease. TCRdb passed the multiplex PCR reads through MiXCR, listing each CDR3 protein once. The repertoire includes approximately 540,000 distinct CDR3 sequences, around 13% of them detected once, and around 10% sits in the top ten. These same records also appear under a second study, on T cells in Graves' hyperthyroidism and ophthalmopathy.

The specimen comprised peripheral blood mononuclear cells (PBMCs), sampled at new diagnosis, from a patient treated with antithyroid drugs. The source is a woman younger than 45 with Graves disease. The CDR3 runs from the conserved cysteine through the conserved F or W. The D gene is left open where the match is weak. The size entry is marked missing in some rows and otherwise reads once, few, many or a size class.

D: .; length: 17; V: TRBV24-1; J: TRBJ2-7; size: few; DNA: TGTGCCACCAGTGATCCCGTAACAAGGGGCCACTCCTACGAGCAGTACTTC; CDR3: CATSDPVTRGHSYEQYF
D: TRBD2; length: 16; V: TRBV6-9; J: TRBJ2-1; size: many; DNA: TGTGCCAGCAGTTCATACGGGGGACTAGTGTACAATGAGCAGTTCTTC; CDR3: CASSSYGGLVYNEQFF
D: TRBD1; length: 15; V: TRBV19; J: TRBJ2-1; size: few; DNA: TGTGCCAGTAGTGCCTGGACAGGGGGCAACAATGAGCAGTTCTTC; CDR3: CASSAWTGGNNEQFF
D: .; length: 13; V: TRBV6-2/TRBV6-3; J: TRBJ1-1; size: many; DNA: TGTGCCAGCAGTTATTGGGGGAACACTGAAGCTTTCTTT; CDR3: CASSYWGNTEAFF
D: .; length: 16; V: TRBV5-1; J: TRBJ2-2; size: many; DNA: TGCGCCAGCAGTTATTGGGCCCAAGGGTCCTCCGGGGAGCTGTTTTTT; CDR3: CASSYWAQGSSGELFF
D: .; length: 12; V: TRBV7-2; J: TRBJ2-5; size: .; DNA: TGTGCCAGCAGCTTAACTGCGGAGACCCAGTACTTC; CDR3: CASSLTAETQYF
D: TRBD1; length: 15; V: TRBV11-2; J: TRBJ2-3; size: many; DNA: TGTGCCAGCAGCTTACCGGGACAGGGGACAGATACGCAGTATTTT; CDR3: CASSLPGQGTDTQYF
D: .; length: 13; V: TRBV20-1; J: TRBJ1-2; size: .; DNA: TGCAGTGCTGGGTCCCTTTGGCCGGCCGGCTACACCTTC; CDR3: CSAGSLWPAGYTF
D: .; length: 13; V: TRBV27; J: TRBJ1-2; size: few; DNA: TGTGCCGGTGGACTGCAGGGTAACTATGGCTACACCTTC; CDR3: CAGGLQGNYGYTF
D: .; length: 16; V: TRBV9; J: TRBJ2-7; size: many; DNA: TGTGCCAGCAGCCCAACTAGTTCGGGGATCCGCTACGAGCAGTACTTC; CDR3: CASSPTSSGIRYEQYF
D: TRBD1; length: 15; V: TRBV19; J: TRBJ1-1; size: many; DNA: TGTGCCAGTAGTATCCACGACAGGGGGCCGGACGAAGCTTTCTTT; CDR3: CASSIHDRGPDEAFF
D: TRBD1; length: 17; V: TRBV9; J: TRBJ1-6; size: many; DNA: TGTGCCAGCAGCGTAGATCCCATTACAGGGGGTAGTTCACCCCTCCACTTT; CDR3: CASSVDPITGGSSPLHF
D: .; length: 13; V: TRBV20-1; J: TRBJ1-2; size: many; DNA: TGCAGTGCTAGAGTTACGGGACGGAATGGCTACACCTTC; CDR3: CSARVTGRNGYTF
D: TRBD1; length: 16; V: TRBV12-3/TRBV12-4; J: TRBJ2-2; size: few; DNA: TGTGCCAGCAGTTGGACAGGGGGCGCGTTCACCGGGGAGCTGTTTTTT; CDR3: CASSWTGGAFTGELFF
D: .; length: 16; V: TRBV20-1; J: TRBJ2-1; size: .; DNA: TGCAGTGCTAGAACCGGACTTCACACCACCCGTAATGAGCAGTTCTTC; CDR3: CSARTGLHTTRNEQFF
D: .; length: 15; V: TRBV5-1; J: TRBJ2-5; size: .; DNA: TGCGCCAGCAGCTTGGCGGAGGCTCGCCAAGAGACCCAGTACTTC; CDR3: CASSLAEARQETQYF
D: .; length: 16; V: TRBV27; J: TRBJ2-3; size: many; DNA: TGTGCCAGCAGTTTATTGGGGGGACAAATCACAGATACGCAGTATTTT; CDR3: CASSLLGGQITDTQYF
D: TRBD2; length: 15; V: TRBV7-9; J: TRBJ2-2; size: many; DNA: TGTGCCAGCAGTGGGTATAGCGGGGTTTTCGGGGAGCTGTTTTTT; CDR3: CASSGYSGVFGELFF
D: .; length: 14; V: TRBV12-3/TRBV12-4; J: TRBJ1-6; size: many; DNA: TGTGCCAGCAGTTTCGGCAGGGATGGATCACCCCTCCACTTT; CDR3: CASSFGRDGSPLHF
D: TRBD1; length: 15; V: TRBV19; J: TRBJ2-1; size: few; DNA: TGTGCCAGTAGTATCGGGGGACAGGGGGGCAATGAGCAGTTCTTC; CDR3: CASSIGGQGGNEQFF
D: .; length: 15; V: TRBV13; J: TRBJ2-5; size: few; DNA: TGTGCCAGCAGCTTAAGGCACAGGGAAGGGGAGACCCAGTACTTC; CDR3: CASSLRHREGETQYF
D: .; length: 14; V: TRBV4-1; J: TRBJ1-1; size: .; DNA: TGCGCCAGCAGCCAACTTACAGGGAACACTGAAGCTTTCTTT; CDR3: CASSQLTGNTEAFF
D: TRBD1; length: 13; V: TRBV18; J: TRBJ1-1; size: many; DNA: TGTGCCAGCTCACCTCGGGACAGCACTGAAGCTTTCTTT; CDR3: CASSPRDSTEAFF
D: .; length: 14; V: TRBV18; J: TRBJ2-1; size: many; DNA: TGTGCCAGCTCACGGGACCTCTCCTACAATGAGCAGTTCTTC; CDR3: CASSRDLSYNEQFF
D: .; length: 15; V: TRBV9; J: TRBJ1-2; size: few; DNA: TGTGCCAGCAGCGTAGATTCGCAGGTTCCGAGGGGAGGGACCTTC; CDR3: CASSVDSQVPRGGTF
D: TRBD1; length: 14; V: TRBV28; J: TRBJ1-2; size: many; DNA: TGTGCCAGCAGCCACAGGGGGCTGGTCAATGGCTACACCTTC; CDR3: CASSHRGLVNGYTF
D: .; length: 12; V: TRBV27; J: TRBJ2-2; size: many; DNA: TGTGCCAGCACGGACCGGCACGGGGAGCTGTTTTTT; CDR3: CASTDRHGELFF
D: .; length: 13; V: TRBV20-1; J: TRBJ2-3; size: .; DNA: TGCAGTGCTAGACGTAGGGTCGGGGATACGCAGTATTTT; CDR3: CSARRRVGDTQYF
D: TRBD2; length: 15; V: TRBV19; J: TRBJ2-1; size: .; DNA: TGTGCCAGTAGTAGTGTACGGGAGGGGGTCGATGAGCAGTTCTTC; CDR3: CASSSVREGVDEQFF
D: TRBD1; length: 18; V: TRBV28; J: TRBJ1-1; size: many; DNA: TGTGCCAGCTTTGGGAGAATGGGGGACAGGGGGCGGAGCACTGAAGCTTTCTTT; CDR3: CASFGRMGDRGRSTEAFF
D: .; length: 15; V: TRBV7-2; J: TRBJ1-2; size: many; DNA: TGTGCCAGCAGCTTAGAAGGCCCAGGAGTGGGTGGCTACACCTTC; CDR3: CASSLEGPGVGGYTF
D: TRBD2; length: 15; V: TRBV7-2; J: TRBJ2-1; size: many; DNA: TGTGCCAGCAGCTTCACGACTAGCGGGATGATTGAGCAGTTCTTC; CDR3: CASSFTTSGMIEQFF
D: .; length: 14; V: TRBV3-1; J: TRBJ2-3; size: .; DNA: TGTGCCAGCAGCAGGGGCGGGGGCCCAGATACGCAGTATTTT; CDR3: CASSRGGGPDTQYF
D: .; length: 14; V: TRBV5-6; J: TRBJ1-5; size: many; DNA: TGTGCCAGCAGCCGGGGGGGACGTGATCAGCCCCAGCATTTT; CDR3: CASSRGGRDQPQHF
D: .; length: 12; V: TRBV7-9; J: TRBJ2-1; size: .; DNA: TGTGCCAGCAGCTTTCAGAACAATGAGCAGTTCTTC; CDR3: CASSFQNNEQFF
D: .; length: 13; V: TRBV28; J: TRBJ1-5; size: few; DNA: TGTGTCAGCAGCCGAGGGGGGCATCAGCCCCAGCATTTT; CDR3: CVSSRGGHQPQHF
D: .; length: 14; V: TRBV20-1; J: TRBJ1-1; size: many; DNA: TGCAGTGCTAGAGGGGGGGGGCCGGTCGCTGAAGCTTTCTTT; CDR3: CSARGGGPVAEAFF
D: TRBD2; length: 16; V: TRBV28; J: TRBJ2-7; size: .; DNA: TGTGCCAGCAGTTTATATTTGGAGGGAGGGTCCTACGAGCAGTACTTC; CDR3: CASSLYLEGGSYEQYF
D: .; length: 15; V: TRBV12-3/TRBV12-4; J: TRBJ1-6; size: many; DNA: TGTGCCAGCAGTTTAACCGGGACGGTGAGGTCACCCCTCCACTTT; CDR3: CASSLTGTVRSPLHF
D: TRBD1; length: 14; V: TRBV2; J: TRBJ1-1; size: many; DNA: TGTGCCAGCAGCCCTACAGGGGTCAGCACTGAAGCTTTCTTT; CDR3: CASSPTGVSTEAFF
D: .; length: 15; V: TRBV11-2; J: TRBJ2-5; size: many; DNA: TGTGCCAGCAGCTTAGAAGGGGCGTACCAAGAGACCCAGTACTTC; CDR3: CASSLEGAYQETQYF
D: .; length: 13; V: TRBV25-1; J: TRBJ2-5; size: many; DNA: TGTGCCAGCAGTAAGGGGGAGGGAGAGACCCAGTACTTC; CDR3: CASSKGEGETQYF
D: TRBD2; length: 19; V: TRBV20-1; J: TRBJ2-1; size: few; DNA: TGCAGTGCTAGAGTTACCTCGGGACTAGCGGGACCTTCCTACAATGAGCAGTTCTTC; CDR3: CSARVTSGLAGPSYNEQFF
D: .; length: 17; V: TRBV7-2; J: TRBJ2-2; size: many; DNA: TGTGCCAGCAGCCCCTTTGCGGCGGGGATTCTCCCCGGGGAGCTGTTTTTT; CDR3: CASSPFAAGILPGELFF
D: TRBD1; length: 12; V: TRBV20-1; J: TRBJ2-7; size: many; DNA: TGCAGTGGCCAGGGGGTCACCTACGAGCAGTACTTC; CDR3: CSGQGVTYEQYF
D: .; length: 13; V: TRBV29-1; J: TRBJ1-1; size: many; DNA: TGCAGCGTTGAGGTCCAGGGCAACACTGAAGCTTTCTTT; CDR3: CSVEVQGNTEAFF